Listed below are T cell receptor beta chains from one sample, sequenced in a study of cytomegalovirus exposure and HLA in healthy donors. Sequencing was performed with immunoSEQ multiplex PCR; in TCRdb, only in-frame clones are kept and a portion is missing. The sample shows 110,000 or so clones, under 80% of them seen only once. Source material: PBMCs. The receptors derive from a woman between 35 and 50 years old in good health and CMV-seropositive. Both conserved end residues are part of each CDR3. D genes are given only for firm matches. Clone size is not always given. Where it is, it says once, few, many or a class for expanded clones.

>NA|TRBD1|TRBJ1-3|TRBV25-1
TGTGCCAGCAGCCTGCGAGGGGGACAGGGTACGCCTGGAAACACCATATATTTT
CASSLRGGQGTPGNTIYF
>NA|TRBD2|TRBJ2-1|TRBV14
TGTGCCAGCAGCCAGTCCCCGGGACTAGCGTCCCAATACAATGAGCAGTTCTTC
CASSQSPGLASQYNEQFF
>NA|NA|TRBJ2-1|TRBV6-5
TGTGCCAGCAGCGCGACAGACAGCTCCTACAATGAGCAGTTCTTC
CASSATDSSYNEQFF
>NA|NA|TRBJ1-1|TRBV5-6
TGTGCCAGCAGCTCCCCATATGGGGGACACGAGGTCAACACTGAAGCTTTCTTT
CASSSPYGGHEVNTEAFF
>NA|NA|TRBJ2-7|TRBV5-1
TGCGCCAGCAGCAGACAAGGGGCCCACTACGAGCAGTACTTC
CASSRQGAHYEQYF
>NA|TRBD1|TRBJ1-1|TRBV7-9
TGTGCCAGCAGCCGAGGACAGGGACTGAACACTGAAGCTTTCTTT
CASSRGQGLNTEAFF
>NA|TRBD1|TRBJ2-5|TRBV27
TGTGCCAGCAGTCCCTGGGACAGCTCCCGAAGAGGAGAGACCCAGTACTTC
CASSPWDSSRRGETQYF
>NA|NA|TRBJ2-1|TRBV14
TGTGCCAGCAGCCCCGGGAATTACAATGAGCAGTTCTTC
CASSPGNYNEQFF
>few|NA|TRBJ1-2|TRBV6-4
TGTGCCAGCAGTGAGCAGGGATTGGGGGGCTACACCTTC
CASSEQGLGGYTF
>NA|NA|TRBJ2-7|TRBV5-1
TGCGCCAGCAGCCCGGACAGACAGGCCGAGCAGTACTTC
CASSPDRQAEQYF
>NA|TRBD2|TRBJ2-3|TRBV7-7
TGTGCTAGCAGCTTCCTAGCGGGGGGAAGCACAGATACGCAGTATTTT
CASSFLAGGSTDTQYF
>NA|TRBD2|TRBJ2-3|TRBV7-3
TGTGCCAGCAGCTTAACGGGTAGACTAGCGGGGGGGCACGGCACAGATACGCAGTATTTT
CASSLTGRLAGGHGTDTQYF
>NA|NA|TRBJ2-3|TRBV9
TGTGCCAGCAGCCGAGAGGGGGTCCAGGGCACAGATACGCAGTATTTT
CASSREGVQGTDTQYF
>NA|TRBD2|TRBJ2-7|TRBV5-1
TGCGCCAGCAGTCATCGACTAGCGTCGGATTTGAGCCCTCTCATCGAACAGTACTTC
CASSHRLASDLSPLIEQYF
>NA|NA|TRBJ1-4|TRBV30
TGTGCCTGGAGGCAAGGGGGAGGGCGTGAAAAACTGTTTTTT
CAWRQGGGREKLFF
>few|TRBD2|TRBJ2-3|TRBV7-9
TGTGCCAGCAGCTTAGTCACGGTGGGAGGGAAGGATACGCAGTATTTT
CASSLVTVGGKDTQYF
>NA|NA|TRBJ2-7|TRBV27
TGTGCCAGCAGGGGGGCTGCCTACGAGCAGTACTTC
CASRGAAYEQYF
>NA|TRBD2|TRBJ2-7|TRBV4-1
TGCGCCAGCAGCCCGTCAGGACTAGCGGGAGGGATGAGCTCCTACGAGCAGTACTTC
CASSPSGLAGGMSSYEQYF